This TCR beta chain is from a study of T cells in Graves' hyperthyroidism and ophthalmopathy. V shed 1 base and J shed 2 bases, with 8 bases lying between them. The CDR3 runs to 14 residues. Germline V lookup: CDR1 SNHLY, CDR2 FYNNEI. Among the patients, aged 18 to 65, hyperthyroidism was newly diagnosed and had lasted under 2 months. Many counts were recorded for this clonotype. Researchers took RNA transcripts and amplified the TCR beta CDR3 regions from them. The HTBI set primed first-round TCR CDR3 RT-PCR. TCRdb used MiXCR to reprocess the multiplex PCR reads, holding one entry per CDR3 protein. Of 250,000 or so distinct CDR3 sequences listed, about 15% are singletons.

Sequenced input: blood. The sequence was collected from a woman aged 45-65 years with Graves' hyperthyroidism that later progressed to Graves' ophthalmopathy. This rearrangement joins TRBV2 to TRBJ1-2, with D possibly matching TRBD1 (5 bases). The CDR3 sequence: CASSEDRGNYGYTF. The CDR3 bases are TGTGCCAGCAGTGAAGATAGGGGAAACTATGGCTACACCTTC.